The next 13 T cell receptor beta chains were all read from a single sample in a study of molecular identifiers for immune sequencing clone quantification. Each CDR3 protein gets one entry after TCRdb re-called the PCR reads with MiXCR. The table shows 62,000 or so distinct CDR3 sequences, with about a sixth occurring only once. Sample: naive CD8+ T cells from blood, with Jurkat cell RNA spiked in. The subset denotes: FACS-sorted CD8+CD4-CCR7+CD45RA+ naive T cells. These receptors were taken from a human donor in good health. Some libraries in this study had Jurkat cell RNA spiked in.

This clonotype showed up many times. The chain couples TRBV28 to TRBJ2-3; possibly TRBD1 for D (5 bases). Per the germline V gene, CDR1 is MDHEN and CDR2 is SYDVKM. Trimming left V 5 bases short and J 5 bases short, with 20 bases between. The CDR3 contains 16 residues. The CDR3 DNA is TGTGCCAGCAGTCCTTTGGTAGGGGCGGCGGTAGATACGCAGTATTTT. The encoded protein is CASSPLVGAAVDTQYF.

As regards this clonotype: A much larger clone lies one base from this, so it may be a read error. The V gene is TRBV20-1, the J gene TRBJ2-3, with 10 bases aligning to TRBD2. Germline V gene lookup returns CDR1 DFQATT and CDR2 SNEGSKA (reference sequence). This CDR3 comprises 13 residues. Here the CDR3 reads CGARAGGPDTQYF. In DNA, the CDR3 is TGCGGTGCTAGAGCGGGAGGGCCGGATACGCAGTATTTT.

This clonotype appeared a few times. Just one base apart from a much larger clone, this may be a read error. J is TRBJ2-7 and V is TRBV29-1; 7 bases agree with TRBD2. The CDR3 runs to 11 residues. The ends lost 4 bases at V and 7 bases at J; junction bases unmatched: 4. Germline V lookup: CDR1 SQVTM, CDR2 ANQGSEA. In nucleotides, the CDR3 is TGCAGCGTTGTAGGACTAGAGGAGCAGTACTTC. Translated: CSVVGLEEQYF.

Notes on this clonotype: This may stem from a read error, because a much larger clone lies one nucleotide away. This chain uses TRBV20-1 with TRBJ2-1, with unresolved D. Per the germline V gene, CDR1 is DFQATT and CDR2 is SNEGSKA (reference sequence). The CDR3 has 15 amino acids. CDR3 in amino acids: CSARLLGLSYNELFF. In DNA, the CDR3 is TGCAGTGCTAGACTGCTTGGCTTGTCCTACAATGAGCTGTTCTTC.

At least ten counts were recorded for this clonotype. The CDR3 loop is CSVSHLPGQEYGYTF. The CDR3 nucleotides are TGCAGCGTGTCCCACCTCCCGGGACAGGAGTATGGCTACACCTTC. The rearrangement links TRBV29-1 to TRBJ1-2, with 8 bases lining up with TRBD1. The germline V gene encodes CDR1 SQVTM and CDR2 ANQGSEA. CDR3 size: 15 residues. With V trimmed by 6 bases and J by 5 bases, 14 bases remained unmatched.

This clonotype was found many times. This sequence joins TRBV19 and TRBJ1-1; no clear D. CDR1 is LNHDA, CDR2 SQIVND, per germline (reference sequence). The CDR3 extends over 14 amino acids. Trimming stripped 1 base from V and 6 bases from J, with 12 bases between. The CDR3 here is CASSIAPPSPEAFF. CDR3 nucleotide sequence: TGTGCCAGTAGTATAGCCCCCCCGTCTCCTGAAGCTTTCTTT.

Comments on this clonotype: This could be a read error, since a much larger clone is one nucleotide away. J is TRBJ1-1 and V is TRBV4-1; perhaps TRBD1 as D (5 bases). CDR3 length: 13 residues. The germline V gene encodes CDR1 MGHRA and CDR2 YSYEKL. V was pared by 5 bases and J by 4 bases, with 11 bases between. The CDR3 sequence: CASSGGSCTEAFF. The CDR3 region has the DNA TGCGCCAGCAGCGGGGGTTCGTGCACTGAAGCTTTCTTT.

This clonotype showed up many times. The genes are TRBV9 and TRBJ2-3; D gene uncertain. Germline CDR1 SGDLS, CDR2 YYNGEE. The V and J ends lost 0 bases and 0 bases respectively, with 8 bases between them. This CDR3 comprises 15 residues. CDR3 in DNA: TGTGCCAGCAGCGTAGTACCCGCTAGCACAGATACGCAGTATTTT. Protein product: CASSVVPASTDTQYF. The full variable domain, its missing parts supplied by reference TRBV9 and TRBJ2-3, is DSGVTQTPKHLITATGQRVTLRCSPRSGDLSVYWYQQSLDQGLQFLIQYYNGEERAKGNILERFSAQQFPDLHSELNLSSLELGDSALYFCASSVVPASTDTQYFGPGTRLTVL.

Concerning this clonotype: This sequence may be a read error, since a much larger clone differs from it by one base. The missing conserved phenylalanine or tryptophan at the end of this CDR3 makes a read error likely. The chain employs TRBV7-6 and TRBJ2-1, with 9 bases identical to TRBD2. After removal of 5 bases from V and 5 bases from J, the junction contained 10 bases not matched to a gene. The CDR3 runs 16 residues. Germline-derived CDR1 and CDR2 are SGHVS and FNYEAQ. CDR3 in amino acids: CASSQKGLALNNEQFL. The CDR3 DNA reads as TGTGCCAGCAGCCAAAAAGGACTAGCGCTTAACAATGAGCAGTTCCTC.

This clonotype appeared many times. The gene calls are TRBV7-9 and TRBJ2-3; tentatively, D is TRBD1 (5 bases). V lost 3 bases and J 1 base, leaving 8 bases between the germline ends. This CDR3 spans 14 amino acids. Per germline, CDR1 SEHNR and CDR2 FQNEAQ (reference sequence). This chain's CDR3 is CASSFAQGTDTQYF. CDR3 nucleotide sequence: TGTGCCAGCAGCTTCGCACAGGGCACAGATACGCAGTATTTT.

This clonotype has ten or more counts. This rearrangement joins TRBV28 to TRBJ1-1, with a tentative D call TRBD1 (6 bases). The germline V gene has CDR1 MDHEN and CDR2 SYDVKM. Trimming took off 3 bases at V and 3 bases at J, with 14 bases between the two ends. This CDR3 has 15 residues. The CDR3 here is CASSFGPGEDTEAFF. DNA of the CDR3: TGTGCCAGCAGTTTCGGCCCAGGGGAAGACACTGAAGCTTTCTTT.

Concerning this clonotype itself: The junction and the germline gene differ at one end; a read error may be behind it. The gene calls are TRBV7-9 and TRBJ2-2; possibly TRBD2 for D (5 bases). The CDR3 consists of 14 residues. Germline V gene lookup returns CDR1 SEHNR and CDR2 FQNEAQ (reference sequence). The CDR3 bases are TGTGCCAGCAGCCTACCGGGGAACACCGGGGAGCTGTATTTT. Its protein product is CASSLPGNTGELYF. The full variable domain, in which reference TRBV7-9 and TRBJ2-2 provide the parts outside the CDR3, is DTGVSQNPRHKITKRGQNVTFRCDPISEHNRLYWYRQTLGQGPEFLTYFQNEAQLEKSRLLSDRFSAERPKGSFSTLEIQRTEQGDSAMYLCASSLPGNTGELYFGEGSRLTVL.

This clonotype was detected many times. The chain couples TRBV27 to TRBJ2-5; a weak D match, TRBD2 (7 bases). CDR1 and CDR2 (germline): MNHEY, SMNVEV (reference sequence). V lost 3 bases and J lost 1, with 12 bases in between. There are 15 residues in the CDR3. The CDR3 protein is CASSFGGLPQETQYF. CDR3 bases: TGTGCCAGCAGTTTCGGGGGGCTACCCCAAGAGACCCAGTACTTC.